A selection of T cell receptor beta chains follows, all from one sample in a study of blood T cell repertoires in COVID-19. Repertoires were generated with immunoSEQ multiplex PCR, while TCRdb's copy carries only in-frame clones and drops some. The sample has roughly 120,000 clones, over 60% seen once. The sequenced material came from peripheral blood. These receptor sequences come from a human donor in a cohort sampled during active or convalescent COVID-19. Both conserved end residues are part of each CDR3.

CATRTGTEAFF,TRBJ1-1,TRBV24-1
CAIRPDRGTMNTEAFF,TRBJ1-1,TRBV10-3
CASSRDTARGETQYF,TRBJ2-5,TRBV7-7
CASSYSGQANTGELFF,TRBJ2-2,TRBV6-5
CASSIRETGELFF,TRBJ2-2,TRBV6-5
CASSQESAARTVYNEQFF,TRBJ2-1,TRBV4-1
CASSIEGRNPYEQYF,TRBJ2-7,TRBV19
CASSFGEPGELFF,TRBJ2-2,TRBV7-9
CASSLLDTNYGYTF,TRBJ1-2,TRBV7-8
CAIRTPSIPDTQYF,TRBJ2-3,TRBV10-3
CASRDVYGYTF,TRBJ1-2,TRBV18
CAGGQEERNQPQHF,TRBJ1-5,TRBV3-1/TRBV3-2
CASSEARTGRGNSPLHF,TRBJ1-6,TRBV2
CASSLRTGISTDTQYF,TRBJ2-3,TRBV27
CASSLPRQGHEQFF,TRBJ2-1,TRBV7-2
CASTSGTGNTGELFF,TRBJ2-2,TRBV27
CASSQRLVAEAFF,TRBJ1-1,TRBV12-3/TRBV12-4
CASSPQNTGELFF,TRBJ2-2,TRBV12-3/TRBV12-4
CASSLAEGSPLHF,TRBJ1-6,TRBV5-1
CASSKGGSTKNIQYF,TRBJ2-4,TRBV10-2
CSASWPAGGPTDTQYF,TRBJ2-3,TRBV20-1
CASSLRVIATNEKLFF,TRBJ1-4,TRBV7-6
CATGTDKLYEQYF,TRBJ2-7,TRBV24-1
CASSPQGARANQPQHF,TRBJ1-5,TRBV7-8
CSTSTGNYGYTF,TRBJ1-2,TRBV29-1
CASSLGGAAGANYEQYF,TRBJ2-7,TRBV7-8
CASSFSSFGGGGYTF,TRBJ1-2,TRBV27
CASSYFGSGETQYF,TRBJ2-5,TRBV6-5